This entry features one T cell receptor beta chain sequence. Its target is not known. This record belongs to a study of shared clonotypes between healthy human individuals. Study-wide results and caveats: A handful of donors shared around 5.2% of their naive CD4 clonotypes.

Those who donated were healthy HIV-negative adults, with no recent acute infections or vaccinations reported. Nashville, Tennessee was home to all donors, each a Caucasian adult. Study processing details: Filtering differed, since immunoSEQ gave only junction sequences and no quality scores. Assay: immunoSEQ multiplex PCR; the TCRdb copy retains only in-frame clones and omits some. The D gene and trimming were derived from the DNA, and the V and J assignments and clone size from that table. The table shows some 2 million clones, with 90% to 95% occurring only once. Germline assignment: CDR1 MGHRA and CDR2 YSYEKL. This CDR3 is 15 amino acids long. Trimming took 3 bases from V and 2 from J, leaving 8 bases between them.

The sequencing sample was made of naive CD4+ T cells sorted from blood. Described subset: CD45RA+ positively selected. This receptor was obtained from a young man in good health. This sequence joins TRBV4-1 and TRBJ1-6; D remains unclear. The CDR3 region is CASSHYGPYNSPLHF. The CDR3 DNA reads TGCGCCAGCAGCCATTACGGACCCTATAATTCACCCCTCCACTTT.